Below are 27 T cell receptor beta chains sequenced from a single sample in a study of shared clonotypes between healthy human individuals. The repertoire was sequenced with immunoSEQ multiplex PCR; TCRdb's copy has only in-frame clones and lacks some. The data contain roughly 530,000 clones, 96% of them singletons. The sample comprised naive CD4+ T cells sorted from blood. The subset was: CD45RA+ positively selected. These TCRs come from a woman aged 25 to 39 in good health.

This chain connects TRBV27 to TRBJ2-5; TRBD2 is a possible D gene (7 bases). The germline V gene has CDR1 MNHEY and CDR2 SMNVEV (reference sequence). V was pared by 6 bases and J by 9 bases, with 14 bases between. This CDR3 is built from 12 residues. The chain's CDR3 is CASSPPGGPQYF. The DNA of the CDR3 is TGTGCCAGCAGCCCCCCCGGGGGGCCCCAGTACTTC.

The rearrangement uses TRBV18 and TRBJ2-2; possibly TRBD1 for D (6 bases). Trimming cost V 5 bases and J 2 bases, with 12 bases left between them. Per the germline V gene, CDR1 is KGHSH and CDR2 is LQKENI. The CDR3 is 15 residues long. CDR3 bases: TGTGCCAGCTCAACAGGGCTACCTAACACCGGGGAGCTGTTTTTT. Translating gives CASSTGLPNTGELFF.

The rearrangement uses TRBV18 and TRBJ1-1; no firm D call. The CDR3 covers 16 residues. Trimming left V 2 bases short and J 1 base short, with 14 bases between. Germline V gene data show CDR1 as KGHSH and CDR2 as LQKENI. In nucleotides, the CDR3 is TGTGCCAGCTCACCATTTCTAGCTGGGGAGAACACTGAAGCTTTCTTT. It is translated as CASSPFLAGENTEAFF.

The rearrangement uses TRBV5-1 and TRBJ1-2; D perhaps matches TRBD1 (5 bases). There are 15 residues in the CDR3. In germline, CDR1 is SGHRS, CDR2 YFSETQ. V gave up 1 base and J gave up 5 bases, with 15 bases separating them. CDR3: CASSLQDTALYGYTF. For the CDR3, the DNA is TGCGCCAGCAGCTTGCAGGACACCGCTCTATATGGCTACACCTTC.

Turning to this clone: Other DNA sequences of this sample code for an identical CDR3. This chain joins TRBV28 and TRBJ2-7, with 9 bases aligning to TRBD1. J gave up 2 bases and V 5 bases, and 4 bases lay outside the gene matches. CDR1 MDHEN and CDR2 SYDVKM come from the germline V gene. This CDR3 has 14 amino acids. The CDR3 reads CASSRTGGPYEQYF. CDR3 bases: TGTGCCAGCAGTCGTACAGGGGGCCCCTACGAGCAGTACTTC.

V is TRBV2 and J is TRBJ2-4, with 7 positions matching TRBD1. Germline V gene data show CDR1 as SNHLY and CDR2 as FYNNEI. V shed 6 bases, J shed 0 bases, and the junction held 2 bases outside the gene matches. The CDR3 is made up of 14 amino acids. CDR3 DNA: TGTGCCAGCAGGACAGGGAGAGCCAAAAACATTCAGTACTTC. Translation gives CASRTGRAKNIQYF.

This sequence joins TRBV7-9 and TRBJ1-2; 9 bases align to TRBD1. Unmatched junction bases numbered 15, after V lost 5 bases and J lost 8 bases. Germline CDR1 reads SEHNR; CDR2 reads FQNEAQ (reference sequence). The CDR3 length is 16 residues. CDR3 protein: CASSHFETRTGVGYTF. DNA of the CDR3: TGTGCCAGCAGCCACTTTGAAACGCGGACAGGGGTCGGCTACACCTTC.

The chain uses TRBV5-1 and TRBJ2-1, with 9 bases aligning to TRBD2. Germline values: CDR1 SGHRS, CDR2 YFSETQ. The V gene end was trimmed by 4 bases and the J gene end by 6 bases; junction bases not matched to a gene: 5. The CDR3 runs to 14 residues. Written as DNA, the CDR3 is TGCGCCAGCAGCCTCTTAGCGGGAGTCAATGAGCAGTTCTTC. Amino acid sequence: CASSLLAGVNEQFF. Full variable domain (outside the CDR3, taken from reference TRBV5-1 and TRBJ2-1): KAGVTQTPRYLIKTRGQQVTLSCSPISGHRSVSWYQQTPGQGLQFLFEYFSETQRNKGNFPGRFSGRQFSNSRSEMNVSTLELGDSALYLCASSLLAGVNEQFFGPGTRLTVL.

The chain combines TRBV28 with TRBJ2-5; 8 nucleotides align to TRBD1. V lost 3 bases and J lost 11; bases outside the gene matches: 14. The CDR3 length is 15 residues. In germline, CDR1 is MDHEN, CDR2 SYDVKM. Written as DNA, the CDR3 is TGTGCCAGCAGTTTTGTTCCGGACAGGGTGGGGGAGCAGTACTTC. Translated: CASSFVPDRVGEQYF.

V and J are TRBV7-3 and TRBJ2-2, with D perhaps TRBD2 (6 bases). Trimming shortened V by 1 base and J by 1 base, and 10 bases separated the two germline ends. Germline V gene sequence: CDR1 SGHTA, CDR2 FQGTGA. This CDR3 has 16 amino acids. The CDR3 here is CASSLSPGVNTGELFF. The CDR3 coding sequence is TGTGCCAGCAGCTTAAGTCCGGGGGTGAACACCGGGGAGCTGTTTTTT.

This sequence joins TRBV4-1 and TRBJ2-3; 8 nucleotides match TRBD2. Per germline, CDR1 MGHRA and CDR2 YSYEKL. CDR3 length: 17 amino acids. V was pared by 3 bases and J by 3 bases, with 11 bases of the junction left unmatched. The CDR3 spells CASSHPGLAGLTDTQYF. CDR3 sequence (DNA): TGCGCCAGCAGCCATCCGGGGCTAGCGGGCCTTACAGATACGCAGTATTTT.

About this clone itself: The sample carries other DNA sequences with the same CDR3. This chain connects TRBV27 to TRBJ2-7; 9 bases line up with TRBD2. J gave up 4 bases and V 8 bases, and 9 bases lay outside the gene matches. The CDR3 contains 14 residues. Germline V gene data show CDR1 as MNHEY and CDR2 as SMNVEV (reference sequence). CDR3 in amino acids: CASSLSGRSYEQYF. CDR3 coding DNA: TGTGCCAGCTCGCTTAGCGGGAGATCTTACGAGCAGTACTTC.

The V and J genes are TRBV19 and TRBJ1-5; 11 positions match TRBD1. The trim removed 6 bases at V and 5 bases at J, leaving 0 bases unmatched. CDR3 length: 13 residues. Germline V gene lookup returns CDR1 LNHDA and CDR2 SQIVND (reference sequence). CDR3 amino acids: CASRGQGDQPQHF. CDR3 in DNA: TGTGCCAGTAGGGGACAGGGGGATCAGCCCCAGCATTTT.

The DNA of the CDR3 is TGTGCCAGTAGCCTCCGGGGACAGGGGGCGCCGTATGAGCAGTTCTTC. Encoded protein: CASSLRGQGAPYEQFF. The chain is built from TRBV19 and TRBJ2-1; 12 bases map to TRBD1. The CDR3 runs to 16 residues. Looked up from germline, CDR1 is LNHDA and CDR2 is SQIVND (reference sequence). The junction had 11 bases not matched to a gene; V was cut back by 6 bases and J by 8 bases.

The genes are TRBV6-6 and TRBJ1-1, with D unresolved. Between the trimmed V and J ends, which lost 5 bases and 1 base, there was a span of 14 bases. CDR1 is MNHNY and CDR2 is SVGAGI in the germline V gene (reference sequence). The CDR3 consists of 15 residues. This CDR3 reads CASSGRGPGNTEAFF. The CDR3, as DNA: TGTGCCAGCAGTGGGAGAGGCCCGGGGAACACTGAAGCTTTCTTT.

DNA for the CDR3: TGCGCCAGCAGTCGGGACAGGTCCTACAATGAGCAGTTCTTC. The encoded protein is CASSRDRSYNEQFF. The chain has TRBV5-1 and TRBJ2-1; TRBD1 aligns across 8 bases. The germline V gene encodes CDR1 SGHRS and CDR2 YFSETQ. V gave up 5 bases and J gave up 1 base; unmatched junction bases: 2. CDR3 length equals 14 residues.

The chain has TRBV29-1 and TRBJ1-2; TRBD1 might be the D (5 bases). This CDR3 has 11 amino acids. The germline V and J ends were trimmed by 4 bases and 5 bases, with 8 bases remaining between them. CDR1 and CDR2 (germline): SQVTM, ANQGSEA. CDR3: CSVGQIYGYTF. The CDR3 coding sequence is TGCAGCGTTGGACAGATATATGGCTACACCTTC.

V is TRBV11-1 and J is TRBJ2-3; D possibly matches TRBD1 or TRBD2 (5 bases each). The V gene lost 3 bases and the J gene lost 6 bases, with 16 bases spanning the gap. The CDR3 length is 15 residues. In germline, CDR1 is SGHAT, CDR2 FQDESV (reference sequence). CDR3 in DNA: TGTGCCAGCAGCTTCAGGGACCCGACTTTGGATACGCAGTATTTT. Its protein is CASSFRDPTLDTQYF.

The CDR3 is CASRPTGDIQYF. The CDR3 nucleotides are TGTGCCAGCAGGCCAACAGGAGACATTCAGTACTTC. The genes are TRBV5-8 and TRBJ2-4; D is possibly TRBD1 (5 bases). The germline CDR1 and CDR2 sequences are SGHTS and YDEGEE. Trimming cost V 5 bases and J 8 bases, with 11 bases left between them. The CDR3 extends over 12 amino acids.

The chain recombines TRBV28 with TRBJ1-2; D remains unclear. Germline CDR1 reads MDHEN; CDR2 reads SYDVKM. The CDR3 extends over 14 amino acids. V lost 4 bases, J lost 0 bases, and 9 bases lay in between. The DNA of the CDR3 is TGTGCCAGCAGTTCTTTGGGAGCTAACTATGGCTACACCTTC. It is translated as CASSSLGANYGYTF.

This chain links TRBV29-1 with TRBJ2-3, with D perhaps matching TRBD2 (6 bases). V gave up 4 bases and J gave up 4 bases, with 9 bases separating them. CDR1 and CDR2 (germline): SQVTM, ANQGSEA. The CDR3 has 12 amino acids. Here the CDR3 DNA reads TGCAGCGTTGGAAGCGGGCCAGATACGCAGTATTTT. It is translated as CSVGSGPDTQYF.

The rearrangement links TRBV27 to TRBJ2-1, with D possibly called TRBD1 or TRBD2 (6 bases each). The CDR3 extends over 16 amino acids. Deletions cut 6 bases from V and 0 bases from J, with 15 bases between. Germline CDR1 is MNHEY and CDR2 is SMNVEV (reference sequence). The CDR3 region has the DNA TGTGCCAGCAGATCCCTGCGGGACATCTCCTACAATGAGCAGTTCTTC. Protein product: CASRSLRDISYNEQFF.

The rearrangement uses TRBV7-3 and TRBJ2-2; TRBD2 agrees at 13 bases. The V segment lost 4 bases and the J segment 11 bases; nucleotides outside the gene matches: 1. CDR1 and CDR2 (germline): SGHTA, FQGTGA. This CDR3 spans 13 amino acids. CDR3 protein: CASSSGLAGELFF. The DNA of the CDR3 is TGTGCCAGCAGCTCGGGACTAGCGGGAGAGCTGTTTTTT.

This chain connects TRBV6-4 to TRBJ2-3, with 10 bases lining up with TRBD1. Germline CDR1 MRHNA, CDR2 SNTAGT. This CDR3 contains 14 residues. V dropped 6 bases and J dropped 5; count of bases not matched to a gene: 5. The CDR3 region is CASSPRTGGDTQYF. The CDR3 DNA reads as TGTGCCAGCAGCCCGCGGACAGGGGGAGATACGCAGTATTTT.

The chain joins TRBV19 to TRBJ1-5; TRBD1 aligns across 9 bases. Losses at the gene ends were 7 bases for V and 9 bases for J; bases not matched to a gene: 10. CDR1 and CDR2 (germline): LNHDA, SQIVND (reference sequence). The CDR3 extends over 14 amino acids. The CDR3 sequence is CASNRDRDSWPQHF. CDR3 DNA sequence: TGTGCCAGTAATCGGGACAGGGATAGTTGGCCCCAGCATTTT.

The chain combines TRBV10-2 with TRBJ2-3; TRBD2 might be the D (6 bases). Per the germline V gene, CDR1 is WSHSY and CDR2 is SAAADI. Trimming left V 2 bases short and J 0 bases short, with 9 bases between. The CDR3 runs 15 residues. In DNA, the CDR3 is TGCGCCAGCAGTGAGGGGGAGGAGAGCACAGATACGCAGTATTTT. It encodes CASSEGEESTDTQYF.

The genes are TRBV5-6 and TRBJ1-1; D is uncertain. CDR3 length: 15 residues. V dropped 6 bases and J dropped 1 base, with 16 bases sitting between them. Per germline, CDR1 SGHDT and CDR2 YYEEEE. CDR3 sequence: CASIGGFVKNTEAFF. CDR3 nucleotides: TGTGCCAGCATAGGCGGCTTCGTTAAGAACACTGAAGCTTTCTTT.